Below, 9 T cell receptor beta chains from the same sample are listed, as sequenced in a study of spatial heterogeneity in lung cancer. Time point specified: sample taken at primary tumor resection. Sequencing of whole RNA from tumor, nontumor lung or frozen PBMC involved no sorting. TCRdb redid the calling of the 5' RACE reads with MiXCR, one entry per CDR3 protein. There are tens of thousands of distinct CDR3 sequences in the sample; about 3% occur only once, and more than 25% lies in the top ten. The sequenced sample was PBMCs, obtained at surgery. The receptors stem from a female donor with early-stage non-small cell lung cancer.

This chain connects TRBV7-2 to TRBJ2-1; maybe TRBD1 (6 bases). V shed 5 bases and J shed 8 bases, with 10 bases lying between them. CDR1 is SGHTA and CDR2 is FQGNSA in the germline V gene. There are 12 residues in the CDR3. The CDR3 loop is CASSQTGYEQFF. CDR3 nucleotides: TGTGCCAGCAGCCAGACAGGTTATGAGCAGTTCTTC.

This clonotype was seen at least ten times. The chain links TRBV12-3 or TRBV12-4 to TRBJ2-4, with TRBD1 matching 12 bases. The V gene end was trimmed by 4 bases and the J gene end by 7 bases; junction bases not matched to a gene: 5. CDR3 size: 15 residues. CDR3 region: CASSSGTGGANIQYF. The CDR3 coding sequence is TGTGCCAGCAGTTCCGGGACAGGGGGCGCGAACATTCAGTACTTC.

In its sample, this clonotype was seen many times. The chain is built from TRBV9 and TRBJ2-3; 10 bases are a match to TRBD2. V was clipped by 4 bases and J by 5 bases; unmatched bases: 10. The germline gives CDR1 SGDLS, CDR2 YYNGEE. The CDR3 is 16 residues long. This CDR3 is CASSTPLAGRRDTQYF. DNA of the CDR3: TGTGCCAGCAGCACCCCACTAGCGGGAAGACGAGATACGCAGTATTTT. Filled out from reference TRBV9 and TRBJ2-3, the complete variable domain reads DSGVTQTPKHLITATGQRVTLRCSPRSGDLSVYWYQQSLDQGLQFLIQYYNGEERAKGNILERFSAQQFPDLHSELNLSSLELGDSALYFCASSTPLAGRRDTQYFGPGTRLTVL.

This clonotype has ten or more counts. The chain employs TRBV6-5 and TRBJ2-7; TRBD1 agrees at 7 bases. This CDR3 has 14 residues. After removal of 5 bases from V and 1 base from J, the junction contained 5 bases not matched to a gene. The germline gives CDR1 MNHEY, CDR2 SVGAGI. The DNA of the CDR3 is TGTGCCAGCAGTATAACGGGACAGTCCTACGAGCAGTACTTC. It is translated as CASSITGQSYEQYF.

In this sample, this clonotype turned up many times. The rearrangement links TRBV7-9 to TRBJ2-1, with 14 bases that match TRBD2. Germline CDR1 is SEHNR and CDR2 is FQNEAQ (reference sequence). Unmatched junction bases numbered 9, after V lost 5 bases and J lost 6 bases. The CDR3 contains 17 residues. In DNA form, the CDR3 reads TGTGCCAGCAGCCAGACTAGCGGGAGGGCCGTCCGCAATGAGCAGTTCTTC. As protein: CASSQTSGRAVRNEQFF.

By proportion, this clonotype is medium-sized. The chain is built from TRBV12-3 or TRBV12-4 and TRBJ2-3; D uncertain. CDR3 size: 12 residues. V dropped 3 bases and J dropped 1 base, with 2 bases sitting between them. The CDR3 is CASSFGTDTQYF. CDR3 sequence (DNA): TGTGCCAGCAGTTTCGGCACAGATACGCAGTATTTT.

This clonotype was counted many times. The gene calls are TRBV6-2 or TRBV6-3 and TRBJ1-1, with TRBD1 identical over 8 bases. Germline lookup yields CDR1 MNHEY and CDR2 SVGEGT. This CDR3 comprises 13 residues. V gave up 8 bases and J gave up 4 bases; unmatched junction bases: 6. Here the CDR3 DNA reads TGTGCCAGCGGTCAGGGGGCGTTCACTGAAGCTTTCTTT. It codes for CASGQGAFTEAFF.

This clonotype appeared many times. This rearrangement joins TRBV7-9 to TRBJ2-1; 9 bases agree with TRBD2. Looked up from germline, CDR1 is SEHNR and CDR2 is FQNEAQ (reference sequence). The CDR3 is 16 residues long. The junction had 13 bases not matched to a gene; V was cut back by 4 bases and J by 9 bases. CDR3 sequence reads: CASSSRRRGGGTEQFF. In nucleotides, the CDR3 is TGTGCCAGCAGCTCCCGCCGGCGGGGGGGCGGAACTGAGCAGTTCTTC.

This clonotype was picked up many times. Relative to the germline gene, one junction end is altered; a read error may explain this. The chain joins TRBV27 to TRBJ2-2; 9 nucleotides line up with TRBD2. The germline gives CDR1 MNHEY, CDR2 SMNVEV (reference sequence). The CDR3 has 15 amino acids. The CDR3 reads CASCLAGEGTGELFF. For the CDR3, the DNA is TGTGCCAGCTGTTTAGCGGGAGAAGGTACCGGGGAGCTGTTTTTT.